Included here is one TCR beta chain sequence, with context. Antigen specificity is unknown. Though probably carrying unrecorded immune exposures, donors were nominally healthy at sampling. PCR primers comprised 60 Vbeta and 13 Jbeta primers. The method was immunoSEQ multiplex PCR; TCRdb's version includes in-frame clones alone and lacks a portion of them. Among about 200,000 clones, 79% were seen once, and the ten largest hold approximately 1.4%. Trimming shortened V by 2 bases and J by 0 bases, and 9 bases separated the two germline ends. This CDR3 comprises 15 residues. In germline, CDR1 is PRHDT, CDR2 FYEKMQ (reference sequence). These data belong to a study of cytomegalovirus exposure and HLA in healthy donors. For the study at large: From donors who were HLA-typed, an early data release held 70 million to 90 million unique TCRs.

Points from the study as a whole: A link between a missense DCLRE1C variant and TCR beta V- and J-gene trimming emerged from a later analysis. Looking again later, the authors saw that most CMV-associated TCR beta chains seemed HLA-restricted.

The rearrangement uses TRBV13 and TRBJ2-3; TRBD1 is a possible D gene (6 bases). This TCR came from a girl aged 5 to 17 in good health and CMV-seropositive. Sequenced: PBMCs. For the CDR3, the DNA is TGTGCCAGCAGCTTATGGGGGCCTAGCACAGATACGCAGTATTTT. This codes for CASSLWGPSTDTQYF.